This T cell receptor (beta chain) was sequenced during a study of cytomegalovirus exposure and HLA in healthy donors. Study observations and caveats: As a later analysis showed, several of the most significant clusters appeared to be linked to common viral pathogens. Listed as cytomegalovirus-associated were over 150 TCR beta chains. In a later analysis, TCR beta V- and J-gene trimming showed a link to a missense DCLRE1C variant. The authors later found TCR association rates varying by HLA locus, with DRB1 most and HLA-C fewest.

The PCR used 60 Vbeta and 13 Jbeta primers. Some clones are missing from TCRdb's copy, which holds only in-frame ones; the method was immunoSEQ multiplex PCR. Of some 100,000 clones listed, approximately 75% were seen once; the top ten hold under 2%. Regarding this clone: Its antigen is undetermined.

This CDR3 has 15 amino acids. Trimming took 4 bases from V and 1 from J; bases not matched to a gene: 5. CDR1 and CDR2 from the germline V gene are LNHNV and YYDKDF (reference sequence). The source material was PBMCs. This chain uses TRBV15 with TRBJ1-1; TRBD1 aligns across 8 bases. The clonotype originates from a woman between 40 and 50 years old in good health and CMV-seronegative. CDR3 DNA: TGTGCCACCAGCAATAGGACAGGGAGGAACACTGAAGCTTTCTTT. Translating gives CATSNRTGRNTEAFF.